The entry below gives a single T cell receptor (beta chain) sequence along with its context. Its target is unknown. This entry comes from a study of cytomegalovirus exposure and HLA in healthy donors. The CDR3 totals 13 residues. V shed 7 bases, J shed 0 bases, and the junction held 2 bases outside the gene matches. CDR1 SNHLY and CDR2 FYNNEI come from the germline V gene. Whole-study findings and limits: Later on, an analysis found that several of the most significant clusters appeared to be linked to common viral pathogens, which included parvovirus B19. Earlier results showed most TCR beta V segments being productive about 87% or about 30% of the time. It was reported that the classifier diagnosed cytomegalovirus status with high specificity and sensitivity in both the original and validation cohorts.

This PCR relied on a set of 60 Vbeta primers and 13 Jbeta primers. In the original processing: There were tens of millions of unique TCR beta chains by a later count, and approximately 11 million of them were shared. Sequenced by immunoSEQ multiplex PCR; TCRdb stores in-frame clones only, minus some. V and J calls and clone size are copied from that table; D and trimming were computed from the DNA. Of roughly 98,000 clones listed, about 80% are singletons. The origin of this receptor is a man aged 40-55 years in good health and CMV-seronegative. Sequencing was performed on PBMCs. The chain employs TRBV2 and TRBJ1-2; 7 nucleotides agree with TRBD1. This chain's CDR3 is CASMGTANYGYTF. DNA of the CDR3: TGTGCCAGCATGGGGACAGCTAACTATGGCTACACCTTC.